A selection of T cell receptor beta chains follows, all from one sample in a study of cytomegalovirus exposure and HLA in healthy donors. The assay was immunoSEQ multiplex PCR, and TCRdb's table has in-frame clones only and misses some. The sample lists roughly 100,000 clones; about 85% were seen once. The specimen sequenced was PBMCs. Every receptor here comes from a woman aged 18 to 35 in good health and CMV-seropositive. Both conserved end residues are part of each CDR3. A D gene is named only where the DNA matches it firmly. Not all rows give a size; the values are once, few, many and, for expanded clones, a class.

few	-	TRBJ2-1	TRBV2	TGTGCCAGCAGCCCTGACCCCGGGACTTGGCAGTTCTTC	CASSPDPGTWQFF
-	TRBD1	TRBJ2-7	TRBV10-2	TGCGCCAGCAGTGAGATACCGGGACAGGGGGCCTACGAGCAGTACTTC	CASSEIPGQGAYEQYF
-	-	TRBJ2-4	TRBV6-6	TGTGCCAGCACAGAAGACAAAAACATTCAGTACTTC	CASTEDKNIQYF
few	-	TRBJ1-2	TRBV2	TGTGCCAGCACCGGCGCGGACAGCCCCTATGGCTACACCTTC	CASTGADSPYGYTF
-	-	TRBJ2-7	TRBV4-2	TGTGCCAGCAGCCAAGTAAGGGGCTACGAGCAGTACTTC	CASSQVRGYEQYF
-	-	TRBJ2-3	TRBV19	TGTGCCAGTAGTATAGATCTGGGGCCGTACACAGATACGCAGTATTTT	CASSIDLGPYTDTQYF
few	TRBD1	TRBJ2-5	TRBV7-7	TGTGCTAGCAGTTGGGCGACAGGGGATGGGACCCAGTACTTC	CASSWATGDGTQYF
few	-	TRBJ1-1	TRBV27	TGTGCCAGCAGTTTAAGGGCTGGAGGGACTGAAGCTTTCTTT	CASSLRAGGTEAFF
-	-	TRBJ1-1	TRBV10-3	TGTGCCATCAGTGTTAACAGTAAGAACACTGAAGCTTTCTTT	CAISVNSKNTEAFF
-	-	TRBJ2-7	TRBV7-3	TGTGCCAGCAGCTTAGAACCCCGGACAGCCTACGAGCAGTACTTC	CASSLEPRTAYEQYF
-	-	TRBJ1-1	TRBV6-4	TGTGCCAGCAGATCCGACTTCAACACTGAAGCTTTCTTT	CASRSDFNTEAFF
few	TRBD1	TRBJ1-1	TRBV7-3	TGTGCCAGCAGCTTAGGACAGGGGGCACGGACTGAAGCTTTCTTT	CASSLGQGARTEAFF
-	-	TRBJ2-7	TRBV30	TGTGCCTGCTCGCCGGGACTGGTCTCCTACGAGCAGTACTTC	CACSPGLVSYEQYF
-	-	TRBJ2-2	TRBV29-1	TGCAGCGTCGAAACAGGGAGACGGACCGGGGAGCTGTTTTTT	CSVETGRRTGELFF
-	TRBD1	TRBJ1-1	TRBV4-1	TGCGCCAGCGCGACAGGGCCCGAAGCTTTCTTT	CASATGPEAFF
-	-	TRBJ1-4	TRBV19	TGTGCCAGTAGGGGGAGAGGAACAACAGGGCGAAGGCGTAATGAAAAACTGTTTTTT	CASRGRGTTGRRRNEKLFF
-	TRBD2	TRBJ2-7	TRBV6-1	TGTGCCAGCAGTGAATCGGGGGGGCCTTCTTACGAGCAGTACTTC	CASSESGGPSYEQYF
-	TRBD2	TRBJ2-3	TRBV6-5	TGTGCCAGCAGTACCCTTGGGACTAGCGCAGATACGCAGTATTTT	CASSTLGTSADTQYF
-	-	TRBJ1-1	TRBV4-1	TGCGCCAGCAGCCAATATACAGGAATGATGGGCACTGAAGCTTTCTTT	CASSQYTGMMGTEAFF
once	-	TRBJ2-2	TRBV2	TGTGCCAGCAAGCGGAGTAGTTCGAACACCGGGGAGCTGTTTTTT	CASKRSSSNTGELFF
-	-	TRBJ1-1	TRBV6-6	TGTGCCAGCAGCCCAGGGGCCGTTTGGAACACTGAAGCTTTCTTT	CASSPGAVWNTEAFF
-	TRBD1	TRBJ1-4	TRBV5-1	TGCGCCAGCAGCCCACATCGGACAGGCGGTAATGAAAAACTGTTTTTT	CASSPHRTGGNEKLFF
-	-	TRBJ1-5	TRBV13	TGTGCCAGCAGCTTTAACGGTGGTAATCAGCCCCAGCATTTT	CASSFNGGNQPQHF
-	TRBD2	TRBJ2-1	TRBV7-2	TGTGCCAGCAGCTTAGATGGCGGGAGGGTCTACAATGAGCAGTTCTTC	CASSLDGGRVYNEQFF
-	TRBD1	TRBJ1-3	TRBV5-1	TGCGCCAGCGCCACAGGGGACCGCTCTGGAAACACCATATATTTT	CASATGDRSGNTIYF
-	TRBD2	TRBJ2-5	TRBV28	TGTGCCAGCAGTCGGTCTCGCGGGGGGGCTGGCGAGACCCAGTACTTC	CASSRSRGGAGETQYF
-	TRBD1	TRBJ2-1	TRBV19	TGTGCCAGTAGTATGGGGACAGATGGGGACGGGCAGTTCTTC	CASSMGTDGDGQFF
-	-	TRBJ1-1	TRBV2	TGTGCCAGCACCGGCCTAAGGGGTAGGGCTGAAGCTTTCTTT	CASTGLRGRAEAFF
-	-	TRBJ1-2	TRBV5-4	TGTGCCAGCAGCACCGGGACCGGGGGGCTGGGGGGTTATGGCTACACCTTC	CASSTGTGGLGGYGYTF
-	-	TRBJ1-4	TRBV10-2	TGCGCCAGCAGTTTAGCCGGGGGATCGACTAATGAAAAACTGTTTTTT	CASSLAGGSTNEKLFF
-	TRBD1	TRBJ2-7	TRBV28	TGTGCCAGCAGTGCCCCCTTGGGACAGACCCTCGAGCAGTACTTC	CASSAPLGQTLEQYF
-	-	TRBJ1-2	TRBV5-1	TGCGCCAGCAGCTTAGAGGGAGAGAGCTATGGCTACACCTTC	CASSLEGESYGYTF
once	-	TRBJ2-2	TRBV7-8	TGTGCCAGCAGCTTAAAAACAGCGAACACCGGGGAGCTGTTTTTT	CASSLKTANTGELFF
-	-	TRBJ2-1	TRBV7-3	TGTGCCAGCAGCCCTCAGAGGTACAATGAGCAGTTCTTC	CASSPQRYNEQFF
-	-	TRBJ1-1	TRBV9	TGTGCCAGCAGCGTAGAGGTCACAGACACTGAAGCTTTCTTT	CASSVEVTDTEAFF
-	-	TRBJ2-7	TRBV19	TGTGCCAGTAGTATGGGCAGGGTGGGCGAGCAGTACTTC	CASSMGRVGEQYF
once	TRBD1	TRBJ2-7	TRBV7-8	TGTGCCAGCAGCTTGGGACAGGTCTACGAGCAGTACTTC	CASSLGQVYEQYF
few	-	TRBJ2-7	TRBV2	TGTGCCAGCAGTGAGGACAGCCCCTACGAGCAGTACTTC	CASSEDSPYEQYF
-	-	TRBJ1-6	TRBV6-5	TGTGCCAGCAGTTACTCGGAGGGTATTGATTCACCCCTCCACTTT	CASSYSEGIDSPLHF
once	TRBD1	TRBJ2-2	TRBV11-3	TGTGCCAGCAGCCCAGGGACAGGGAACACCGGGGAGCTGTTTTTT	CASSPGTGNTGELFF
few	-	TRBJ2-7	TRBV7-2	TGTGCCAGCAGCTTGATAGGGGACTCCTACGAGCAGTACTTC	CASSLIGDSYEQYF
-	-	TRBJ2-2	TRBV11-3	TGTGCCAGCAACGGAGGCGGGGAGCTGTTTTTT	CASNGGGELFF
-	-	TRBJ2-7	TRBV6-5	TGTGCCAGCAGTTATCGTCACGGTAACTACGAGCAGTACTTC	CASSYRHGNYEQYF
-	-	TRBJ1-2	TRBV27	TGTGCCAGCAGTCTGTCACAGGGAAAAGGTGGCTACACCTTC	CASSLSQGKGGYTF
-	-	TRBJ2-2	TRBV19	TGTGCCAGTTCCAGGGATGCGAACACCGGGGAGCTGTTTTTT	CASSRDANTGELFF
-	TRBD1	TRBJ1-3	TRBV2	TGTGCCAGCAGAAACAGGGGGGCGGGAAACACCATATATTTT	CASRNRGAGNTIYF
-	-	TRBJ2-1	TRBV28	TGTGCCAGCAGCACGAATAGTTTTGAGCAGTTCTTC	CASSTNSFEQFF
few	-	TRBJ2-1	TRBV28	TGTGCCACCCAAGGCGGTAACAATGAGCAGTTCTTC	CATQGGNNEQFF
-	TRBD1	TRBJ1-4	TRBV5-6	TGTGCCAGCAGCTTGAGGGGTCCAGGGGGCGGAGGAGAAAAACTGTTTTTT	CASSLRGPGGGGEKLFF
-	-	TRBJ2-4	TRBV11-2	TGTGCCAGCAGCCCCGGGGGGCGAGGGAGCATTCAGTACTTC	CASSPGGRGSIQYF
-	-	TRBJ1-2	TRBV11-3	TGTGCCAGCAGCCCGAGGTTTGGGGGGGCGGCTGGCTACACCTTC	CASSPRFGGAAGYTF
few	-	TRBJ2-7	TRBV19	TGTGCCCGGTCTGGGGAGTATTACGAGCAGTACTTC	CARSGEYYEQYF
-	-	TRBJ1-3	TRBV7-8	TGTGCCAGCAGCTTGGCCGGAAACACCATATATTTT	CASSLAGNTIYF
-	TRBD2	TRBJ2-3	TRBV5-1	TGCGCCAGCAGCTTGGACACAGCGGGGGGGCAAGATACGCAGTATTTT	CASSLDTAGGQDTQYF
-	-	TRBJ2-7	TRBV9	TGTGCCAGCAGCCAGACCGGCGGGCCGTACGAGCAGTACTTC	CASSQTGGPYEQYF
-	-	TRBJ2-2	TRBV2	TGTGCCAGCAAGACTTCCGCGAACACCGGGGAGCTGTTTTTT	CASKTSANTGELFF
once	-	TRBJ1-5	TRBV4-1	TGCGCCAGCAGCCATAGGACGGGGAATAGCAATCAGCCCCAGCATTTT	CASSHRTGNSNQPQHF
-	TRBD1	TRBJ2-3	TRBV6-6	TGTGCCAGCAGCCGTTGGACAGGGGGTATTTCAGATACGCAGTATTTT	CASSRWTGGISDTQYF
few	-	TRBJ2-5	TRBV18	TGTGCCAGCTCACCAACAGAAGAGACCCAGTACTTC	CASSPTEETQYF